The next 5 T cell receptor beta chains were all read from a single sample in a study of shared clonotypes between healthy human individuals. Data came from immunoSEQ multiplex PCR; TCRdb stores just in-frame clones and leaves some out. Counted here are more than 400,000 clones, 70% to 85% occurring once; the ten biggest clones make up around 13%. The material sequenced was PBMCs. The receptors were gathered from a woman in her thirties or forties in good health. Some clones in this sample may be carry-over from other donors' samples.

This chain links TRBV7-8 with TRBJ1-1; D uncertain. The CDR3 runs to 14 residues. Germline assignment: CDR1 SGHVS and CDR2 FQNEAQ. V lost 1 base, J lost 5 bases, and 11 bases lay in between. The CDR3 reads CASSLVSPATEAFF. The CDR3 nucleotides are TGTGCCAGCAGCTTAGTCTCACCGGCGACTGAAGCTTTCTTT.

The chain joins TRBV23-1 to TRBJ1-5, with 9 bases identical to TRBD1. TRBV23-1 is an ORF, and what it does is uncertain. The CDR3 has 16 residues. With 4 bases clipped from V and 2 bases from J, the junction kept 6 bases outside the gene matches. CDR3 residues: CASSPGQGICNQPQHF. The CDR3 nucleotides read TGCGCCAGCAGTCCCGGACAGGGGATATGCAATCAGCCCCAGCATTTT.

This chain links TRBV28 with TRBJ2-7; TRBD1 matches at 7 bases. The ends lost 6 bases at V and 2 bases at J; junction bases unmatched: 13. The germline gives CDR1 MDHEN, CDR2 SYDVKM. The CDR3 covers 16 residues. The CDR3 loop is CASSVSHRGFAYEQYF. CDR3 DNA sequence: TGTGCCAGCAGCGTTTCCCACAGGGGTTTTGCCTACGAGCAGTACTTC.

This clone appeared many times. The chain links TRBV30 to TRBJ2-5, with a tentative D call TRBD1 (5 bases). Germline lookup yields CDR1 GTSNPN and CDR2 SVGIG (reference sequence). The germline V and J ends were trimmed by 2 bases and 4 bases, with 14 bases remaining between them. The CDR3 contains 14 residues. In DNA, the CDR3 is TGTGCCTGGAGTTCCCTGGGGCAGGTAGAGACCCAGTACTTC. It is translated as CAWSSLGQVETQYF.

The chain is built from TRBV2 and TRBJ1-4; perhaps TRBD1 as D (5 bases). This CDR3 region has 13 residues. Per germline, CDR1 SNHLY and CDR2 FYNNEI. Trimming took off 11 bases at V and 8 bases at J, with 18 bases between the two ends. The CDR3 nucleotides read TGTGCCGCTCAGGACCGGGGGATGGAAAAACTGTTTTTT. This encodes CAAQDRGMEKLFF.